The next 4 T cell receptor beta chains were all read from a single sample in a study of cytomegalovirus exposure and HLA in healthy donors (dated 2017 in TCRdb). Library generation was performed with the immunoSEQ multiplex PCR assay. Here the immuneACCESS table is served through TCRdb, limited to in-frame sequences with V and J called. Missing clones are a known gap in these copies; in checked studies unresolved V genes cover under half, and the rest lacks a known reason. The sample table contains 150,000 to 200,000 clones; only one count was recorded for more than 70% of them. The biggest ten clones account for around 9.6% of the sample. Input material: PBMCs. Source of these receptors: a young man in good health and CMV-seropositive.

This chain connects TRBV30 to TRBJ1-2; 8 bases align to TRBD1. V gave up 3 bases and J gave up 4 bases; unmatched junction bases: 7. The CDR3 has 14 amino acids. Germline-derived CDR1 and CDR2 are GTSNPN and SVGIG (reference sequence). CDR3 region: CAWRGQGGGYGYTF. DNA for the CDR3: TGTGCCTGGAGAGGACAGGGTGGGGGCTATGGCTACACCTTC.

The V and J genes are TRBV7-2 and TRBJ2-1; 7 nucleotides align to TRBD1. Trimming took 6 bases from V and 6 from J; bases not matched to a gene: 5. The germline V gene encodes CDR1 SGHTA and CDR2 FQGNSA. There are 13 residues in the CDR3. The CDR3 coding sequence is TGTGCCAGCAGACGCGGACAGGTCAATGAGCAGTTCTTC. This encodes CASRRGQVNEQFF.

The table lists this clone with a count of one. V gene TRBV2 combines with J gene TRBJ2-5; 9 bases match TRBD2. After removal of 6 bases from V and 2 bases from J, the junction contained 10 bases not matched to a gene. Germline V gene sequence: CDR1 SNHLY, CDR2 FYNNEI. The CDR3 has 16 residues. CDR3 DNA: TGTGCCAGCAGGTGGCTAGCGGGGCCACAACAAGAGACCCAGTACTTC. This encodes CASRWLAGPQQETQYF. Full variable domain (remainder filled in from reference TRBV2 and TRBJ2-5): EPEVTQTPSHQVTQMGQEVILRCVPISNHLYFYWYRQILGQKVEFLVSFYNNEISEKSEIFDDQFSVERPDGSNFTLKIRSTKLEDSAMYFCASRWLAGPQQETQYFGPGTRLLVL.

The gene calls are TRBV5-5 and TRBJ1-5; the D gene is possibly TRBD1 (6 bases). This CDR3 is built from 14 residues. The V gene lost 0 bases and the J gene lost 7 bases, with 11 bases spanning the gap. In germline, CDR1 is SGHKS, CDR2 YYEKEE (reference sequence). Here the CDR3 reads CASSLEGQGQPQHF. The CDR3 region has the DNA TGTGCCAGCAGCTTGGAGGGGCAGGGGCAGCCCCAGCATTTT.